What follows are 10 T cell receptor beta chains derived from one specimen sequenced in a study of T cells after posttransplantation cyclophosphamide. The naive gate required viable CD3+CD4+ or CD3+CD8+ cells with CCR7+CD45RA+CD45RO-CD95-CD27+CD28+ phenotype. Sequenced by immunoSEQ multiplex PCR; TCRdb stores in-frame clones only, minus some. There are approximately 23,000 clones in the sample; approximately 97% occur only once, and roughly 0.15% lies in the top ten. Sequencing was carried out using naive CD4+ T cells sorted from PBMCs. The receptors stem from a man aged 50 or older in good health, CMV-negative, and a related stem cell transplant donor.

The rearrangement uses TRBV18 and TRBJ2-1; the match to TRBD1 covers 7 bases. Per germline, CDR1 KGHSH and CDR2 LQKENI. The CDR3 sequence is 13 residues long. V trimming: 5 bases; J trimming: 9 bases; junction bases outside the gene matches: 7. CDR3 coding DNA: TGTGCCAGCTCAGGAAACCGGGACAGTGAGCAGTTCTTC. It translates to CASSGNRDSEQFF.

This rearrangement joins TRBV11-2 to TRBJ1-5; D is possibly TRBD1 (5 bases). The CDR3 is made up of 15 amino acids. Per germline, CDR1 SGHAT and CDR2 FQNNGV. Trimming shortened V by 6 bases and J by 3 bases, and 15 bases separated the two germline ends. For the CDR3, the DNA is TGTGCCAGCAGTCCGGGGGTCATGAACAATCAGCCCCAGCATTTT. Its protein is CASSPGVMNNQPQHF.

This sequence joins TRBV18 and TRBJ1-1; perhaps TRBD1 as D (5 bases). This CDR3 is 15 amino acids long. The V end lost 2 bases, the J end lost 0 bases, and 10 bases lay between the germline ends. CDR1 is KGHSH, CDR2 LQKENI, per germline. CDR3 coding DNA: TGTGCCAGCTCACCAGTGCCAGGGATGAACACTGAAGCTTTCTTT. Translated, it gives CASSPVPGMNTEAFF.

The chain carries TRBV28 and TRBJ2-7; TRBD1 is a possible D gene (6 bases). Germline lookup yields CDR1 MDHEN and CDR2 SYDVKM. The germline V and J ends were trimmed by 3 bases and 0 bases, with 9 bases remaining between them. This CDR3 has 14 residues. The DNA for the CDR3 is TGTGCCAGCAGTTTCCGACAGGACTCCTACGAGCAGTACTTC. Residues: CASSFRQDSYEQYF. Looking up the rest from reference TRBV28 and TRBJ2-7 gives the full variable domain: DVKVTQSSRYLVKRTGEKVFLECVQDMDHENMFWYRQDPGLGLRLIYFSYDVKMKEKGDIPEGYSVSREKKERFSLILESASTNQTSMYLCASSFRQDSYEQYFGPGTRLTVT.

J is TRBJ1-5 and V is TRBV6-6, with TRBD1 matching 10 bases. The J segment lost 5 bases and the V segment lost 8 bases, leaving 3 bases of the junction unmatched. The CDR3 length is 13 residues. Germline V gene lookup returns CDR1 MNHNY and CDR2 SVGAGI (reference sequence). Written as DNA, the CDR3 is TGTGCCAGCGGGACAGGGGTTGATCAGCCCCAGCATTTT. Translating it yields CASGTGVDQPQHF.

The chain couples TRBV7-3 to TRBJ2-3; D is possibly TRBD2 (5 bases). CDR1 is SGHTA, CDR2 FQGTGA, per germline. Trimming removed 5 bases from V and 8 bases from J, with 17 bases in between. The CDR3 is 14 amino acids. The CDR3 DNA reads TGTGCCAGCAGCCCCCAGGACTCCATTGCTACGCAGTATTTT. It specifies CASSPQDSIATQYF.

The CDR3 DNA is TGTGCCAGCAGCGGACGGACAGGGGAAAGGCAGTACTTC. This gives the protein CASSGRTGERQYF. This chain links TRBV7-8 with TRBJ2-7, with TRBD1 identical over 9 bases. CDR1 is SGHVS, CDR2 FQNEAQ, per germline. This CDR3 spans 13 amino acids. The V and J ends lost 5 bases and 9 bases, in that order; junction bases with no gene match: 8.

This chain links TRBV27 with TRBJ2-2, with a weak D call TRBD2 (6 bases). CDR1 is MNHEY, CDR2 SMNVEV, per germline (reference sequence). Trimming shortened V by 0 bases and J by 4 bases, and 6 bases separated the two germline ends. The CDR3 totals 14 residues. CDR3 protein: CASSLSGLTGELFF. The CDR3 DNA reads as TGTGCCAGCAGTTTATCGGGACTCACCGGGGAGCTGTTTTTT.

The chain has TRBV6-5 and TRBJ2-1; the D gene is possibly TRBD2 (6 bases). V shed 0 bases and J shed 8 bases, with 11 bases lying between them. Germline values: CDR1 MNHEY, CDR2 SVGAGI. The CDR3 is made up of 14 amino acids. Written as DNA, the CDR3 is TGTGCCAGCAGTTACTCGACTAGGAGGGATGAGCAGTTCTTC. It encodes CASSYSTRRDEQFF.

J is TRBJ1-2 and V is TRBV7-3; the match to TRBD1 covers 9 bases. The CDR3 sequence is 14 residues long. The V and J ends lost 5 bases and 8 bases, in that order; junction bases with no gene match: 9. Germline-derived CDR1 and CDR2 are SGHTA and FQGTGA. The CDR3 DNA sequence: TGTGCCAGCAGCCCCGGGACAGGGCTGGTCGGCTACACCTTC. The encoded protein is CASSPGTGLVGYTF. Together with reference TRBV7-3 and TRBJ1-2, the CDR3 gives the full variable domain: GAGVSQTPSNKVTEKGKYVELRCDPISGHTALYWYRQSLGQGPEFLIYFQGTGAADDSGLPNDRFFAVRPEGSVSTLKIQRTERGDSAVYLCASSPGTGLVGYTFGSGTRLTVV.